Detailed here is one TCR beta chain. Its antigen is not identified. Profiled with immunoSEQ multiplex PCR; TCRdb holds only in-frame clones, not every one. This sample has about 76,000 clones, with 70% to 90% found just once. The sample is drawn from a study of OX40 agonist ivuxolimab in advanced cancers. Regarding the study as a whole: Some nonresponders also had low normalized T-cell clonal expansion. CD8+ T cells (on average) carried more expanded clones than CD4+ T cells. Expanded peripheral T-cell antigen specificity went undetermined. At doses 0.1 to 3.0 mg/kg, CD4+ and CD8+ clones expanded.

V was cut by 3 bases and J by 5 bases, with 14 bases left in between. This CDR3 has 16 amino acids. Germline CDR1 and CDR2: SNHLY and FYNNEI. This material consisted of CD4+ or CD8+ T cells sorted from blood, taken in a trial of the OX40 agonist ivuxolimab. V and J are TRBV2 and TRBJ1-6; no firm D call. The origin of this receptor is an adult with an advanced solid tumor such as melanoma, head and neck, liver or kidney cancer. CDR3 sequence: CASSEVGPRNNSPLHF. Written as DNA, the CDR3 is TGTGCCAGCAGTGAGGTCGGACCAAGGAATAATTCACCCCTCCACTTT.